One T cell receptor beta chain is described in this entry. Its antigen is not known. This sample was taken from a study of radiotherapy plus CTLA-4 blockade in lung cancer. About the study: Overall, around 19% of patients showed an objective response, while 31% attained disease control. Study-wide results and caveats: Blood TCR clones of tumor origin expanded after radiotherapy plus ipilimumab. Among reported predictors of response, early blood T cell clone dynamics with interferon-beta performed best.

Participants had chemo-refractory metastatic non-small-cell lung cancer and were treated with focal radiation plus ipilimumab CTLA-4 blockade. This table comes from immunoSEQ multiplex PCR, and its TCRdb copy is limited to in-frame clones, with some not included. Of roughly 54,000 clones listed, roughly 80% are singletons. Sequenced material: peripheral blood, taken from a patient treated with radiotherapy plus ipilimumab. The sequence was obtained from a human donor with non-small cell lung cancer who had a partial response to radiotherapy plus ipilimumab.

The CDR3 here is CASSFSPDRGEQYF. In nucleotides, the CDR3 is TGTGCCAGCAGTTTTTCACCAGACAGGGGCGAGCAGTACTTC. The rearrangement links TRBV2 to TRBJ2-7; 8 nucleotides agree with TRBD1. This CDR3 region has 14 residues. V trimming: 5 bases; J trimming: 6 bases; junction bases outside the gene matches: 9. From germline, CDR1 is SNHLY and CDR2 FYNNEI. Using reference TRBV2 and TRBJ2-7 for the parts outside the CDR3, the full variable domain is EPEVTQTPSHQVTQMGQEVILRCVPISNHLYFYWYRQILGQKVEFLVSFYNNEISEKSEIFDDQFSVERPDGSNFTLKIRSTKLEDSAMYFCASSFSPDRGEQYFGPGTRLTVT.